These T cell receptor beta chains were read from a single sample in a study of T cell responses to AZD1222 COVID-19 vaccine. Generated by immunoSEQ multiplex PCR, the TCRdb table keeps only in-frame clones and is missing some. This repertoire shows fewer than 85,000 clones, more than 75% found once; its top ten account for more than 4%. The starting material was peripheral blood, obtained 28 days after the second dose of the MenACWY control vaccine. The receptors shown here come from an adult who received the MenACWY meningococcal vaccine as a control. Both conserved end residues are trimmed from each CDR3.

j_gene: TRBJ2-5; v_gene: TRBV13; CDR3aa: ASSHSVSGEETQY
j_gene: TRBJ1-1; v_gene: TRBV9; CDR3aa: ASSAALNTEAF
j_gene: TRBJ1-1; v_gene: TRBV9; CDR3aa: ASSASTGLPSTEAF
j_gene: TRBJ2-2; v_gene: TRBV6-5; CDR3aa: ACRDQPNTGELF
j_gene: TRBJ1-2; v_gene: TRBV10-1; CDR3aa: ASSDSENYGYT
j_gene: TRBJ1-6; v_gene: TRBV3-1/TRBV3-2; CDR3aa: ASSQDHHSPLH
j_gene: TRBJ1-1; v_gene: TRBV11-1; CDR3aa: ASSLARDRRNTEAF
j_gene: TRBJ2-7; v_gene: TRBV5-1; CDR3aa: ASSLSSYEQY
j_gene: TRBJ1-4; v_gene: TRBV2; CDR3aa: ASSEAQGVGKLF
j_gene: TRBJ2-1; v_gene: TRBV3-1/TRBV3-2; CDR3aa: ASSQDLGGPPYNEQF
j_gene: TRBJ1-1; v_gene: TRBV7-3; CDR3aa: ASSLTDNTEAF
j_gene: TRBJ1-1; v_gene: TRBV29-1; CDR3aa: SVVVQAYTEAF
j_gene: TRBJ1-6; v_gene: TRBV27; CDR3aa: ASSPPQGTTYNSPLH
j_gene: TRBJ1-1; v_gene: TRBV6-2/TRBV6-3; CDR3aa: ASSSMNTEAF
j_gene: TRBJ1-6; v_gene: TRBV30; CDR3aa: AWSVTGSNSPLH
j_gene: TRBJ2-7; v_gene: TRBV7-2; CDR3aa: ASSLSVGTYEQY
j_gene: TRBJ1-2; v_gene: TRBV4-3; CDR3aa: ASSQEVRQAPRGKGYT
j_gene: TRBJ2-2; v_gene: TRBV11-2; CDR3aa: ASRRQGGGGELF
j_gene: TRBJ2-7; v_gene: TRBV11-2; CDR3aa: ASSLDLGEQY
j_gene: TRBJ1-6; v_gene: TRBV5-1; CDR3aa: ASSHEGQKDSPLH
j_gene: TRBJ2-5; v_gene: TRBV30; CDR3aa: AWSVTSGETQY
j_gene: TRBJ1-2; v_gene: TRBV5-1; CDR3aa: ASSRDRVGGYT
j_gene: TRBJ2-3; v_gene: TRBV4-3; CDR3aa: ASSQDTGASDTQY
j_gene: TRBJ1-2; v_gene: TRBV28; CDR3aa: ASSLNGVRGEDHGYT
j_gene: TRBJ2-7; v_gene: TRBV18; CDR3aa: ASSTSQGTSYEQY
j_gene: TRBJ1-5; v_gene: TRBV12-3/TRBV12-4; CDR3aa: ASSFFTQPQH
j_gene: TRBJ2-5; v_gene: TRBV18; CDR3aa: ASSPGGQGYPETQY
j_gene: TRBJ1-2; v_gene: TRBV2; CDR3aa: ASIRNRGDGYT
j_gene: TRBJ1-5; v_gene: TRBV27; CDR3aa: ASSSTGGLQPQH
j_gene: TRBJ2-7; v_gene: TRBV27; CDR3aa: ASSLFGDRGYEQY
j_gene: TRBJ2-2; v_gene: TRBV5-1; CDR3aa: ASSLPRDTGELF
j_gene: TRBJ2-7; v_gene: TRBV7-3; CDR3aa: ASSFGREYEQY
j_gene: TRBJ1-5; v_gene: TRBV19; CDR3aa: ASSMGQGIQGNQPQH